These T cell receptor beta chains were read from a single sample in a study of shared clonotypes between healthy human individuals. The repertoire was sequenced with immunoSEQ multiplex PCR; TCRdb's copy has only in-frame clones and lacks some. The data show roughly 2 million clones, 90% to 96% seen once. Sequenced material: naive CD4+ T cells sorted from blood. Receptors originate from a man younger than 35 in good health. The CDR3 runs from the conserved cysteine through the conserved F or W. D genes are given only for firm matches. Expanded clones get a size class; other rows say once, few or many, or leave the size out.

V gene,D gene,J gene,clone size,CDR3 DNA,CDR3 protein
TRBV7-9,NA,TRBJ1-4,NA,TGTGCCAGCAGCTTAGGCCAAGGAGTAGCAACTAATGAAAAACTGTTTTTT,CASSLGQGVATNEKLFF
TRBV12-5,NA,TRBJ1-2,NA,TGTGCTAGTGGTTTGGTAGGCCTGACATATGGCTACACCTTC,CASGLVGLTYGYTF
TRBV18,NA,TRBJ1-5,NA,TGTGCCAGCTCACCGGGGGTAAATAATCAGCCCCAGCATTTT,CASSPGVNNQPQHF
TRBV2,NA,TRBJ2-2,NA,TGTGCCAGCAGAAAACAGGGTTCCGCCGGGGAGCTGTTTTTT,CASRKQGSAGELFF
TRBV25-1,NA,TRBJ1-6,once,TGTGCCAGCAGTCCGGGACTTCCTAGCTCCTATAATTCACCCCTCCACTTT,CASSPGLPSSYNSPLHF
TRBV2,TRBD1,TRBJ2-7,NA,TGTGCCGGAAACCAGGGGGCCGGGGAGCAGTACTTC,CAGNQGAGEQYF
TRBV6-1,NA,TRBJ2-7,once,TGTGCCAGCAGCCTCACAGGGATAATATACGAGCAGTACTTC,CASSLTGIIYEQYF
TRBV4-1,TRBD2,TRBJ2-1,NA,TGCGCCAGCAGCCCACCAGCGGGGGCCCACAATGAGCAGTTCTTC,CASSPPAGAHNEQFF
TRBV30,NA,TRBJ2-5,NA,TGTGCCTGGAACCAACCCCGGCCTGCGCATCAAGAGACCCAGTACTTC,CAWNQPRPAHQETQYF
TRBV18,NA,TRBJ2-1,once,TGTGCCAGCTCACCAAAGACAGGCTCCAATGAGCAGTTCTTC,CASSPKTGSNEQFF
TRBV6-5,TRBD2,TRBJ2-3,NA,TGTGCCAGCAGTCCAGGGACTAGCGGGAGGGCAACGCAGTATTTT,CASSPGTSGRATQYF
TRBV10-3,NA,TRBJ2-2,NA,TGTGCCATCAGTCCCACCATACAAGGCGGGGAGCTGTTTTTT,CAISPTIQGGELFF
TRBV27,NA,TRBJ2-3,NA,TGTGCCAGCAGTATTACAGGGGATACGCAGTATTTT,CASSITGDTQYF
TRBV30,NA,TRBJ2-3,NA,TGTGCCTGGAGCCTAGCAACAGATACGCAGTATTTT,CAWSLATDTQYF
TRBV27,TRBD1,TRBJ2-7,NA,TGTGCCAGCAGATCCACAGGGGGGTTTCCCTACGAGCAGTACTTC,CASRSTGGFPYEQYF
TRBV18,NA,TRBJ2-2,once,TGTGCCAGCTCAGGTGGTGGAACCGGGGAGCTGTTTTTT,CASSGGGTGELFF
TRBV11-2,NA,TRBJ1-2,NA,TGTGCCAGCAGCTTACAGGGGACAAACTATGGCTACACCTTC,CASSLQGTNYGYTF
TRBV29-1,TRBD2,TRBJ2-1,NA,TGCAGCGTTGATCCAAAGGGGACTAGCGGAGTAGGGCAGTTCTTC,CSVDPKGTSGVGQFF
TRBV19,NA,TRBJ1-2,NA,TGTGCCAGTAGTATCGAAGGGGCGAGCAACTATGGCTACACCTTC,CASSIEGASNYGYTF
TRBV2,TRBD2,TRBJ2-2,NA,TGTGCCAGCGCCGCTAGCGGAGGAGGGGCGGGGGAGCTGTTTTTT,CASAASGGGAGELFF
TRBV7-2,TRBD1,TRBJ1-5,once,TGTGCCAGCAGCCTTACAGGGGGCGGCAATCAGCCCCAGCATTTT,CASSLTGGGNQPQHF
TRBV7-9,NA,TRBJ2-5,NA,TGTGCCAGCAGCTTACAGGGGCGAGAGACCCAGTACTTC,CASSLQGRETQYF
TRBV4-3,TRBD2,TRBJ2-1,NA,TGCGCCAGCAGCCAAGAAGGCGGGAGGGGAAATGAGCAGTTCTTC,CASSQEGGRGNEQFF
TRBV6-6,NA,TRBJ1-5,NA,TGTGCCAGCATTGACGTTAGCAATCAGCCCCAGCATTTT,CASIDVSNQPQHF
TRBV19,NA,TRBJ2-4,NA,TGTGCCAGTAGTATGGGAACCCTAGCCAAAAACATTCAGTACTTC,CASSMGTLAKNIQYF
TRBV29-1,TRBD2,TRBJ2-1,NA,TGCAGCGCCGGCCGGACTAGCGGGAAGGATGAGCAGTTCTTC,CSAGRTSGKDEQFF
TRBV2,NA,TRBJ1-1,NA,TGTGCCAGCCGTAAGCCCGGGGGGGACCTAATGAACACTGAAGCTTTCTTT,CASRKPGGDLMNTEAFF
TRBV18,NA,TRBJ1-1,few,TGTGCCAGCTCACCTGGGGGGAACACTGAAGCTTTCTTT,CASSPGGNTEAFF
TRBV6-1,NA,TRBJ1-2,NA,TGTGCCAGCAGTGATCCGGCCCGCGGGACACAACAGAGCTATGGCTACACCTTC,CASSDPARGTQQSYGYTF
TRBV6-6,TRBD2,TRBJ2-1,NA,TGTGCCAGCAGTCCCCCTGGTAGCGGGGTTAGTGATGAGCAGTTCTTC,CASSPPGSGVSDEQFF
TRBV4-2,NA,TRBJ1-3,NA,TGTGCCAGCAGCCAAGGGCAGGCTGGAAACACCATATATTTT,CASSQGQAGNTIYF
TRBV5-1,TRBD1,TRBJ2-3,NA,TGCGCCAGCAGCTTGGACGGACAGGATGAGAATACGCAGTATTTT,CASSLDGQDENTQYF
TRBV18,NA,TRBJ1-3,once,TGTGCCAGCTCACCAGAACAAAGGACCTCTGGAAACACCATATATTTT,CASSPEQRTSGNTIYF
TRBV10-3,NA,TRBJ1-5,NA,TGTGCCATCAGTGATACACAGATGAATCAGCCCCAGCATTTT,CAISDTQMNQPQHF
TRBV15,TRBD1,TRBJ1-4,NA,TGTGCCACCAGCAGGGAGGGGGCGACAAAAGGAAATGAAAAACTGTTTTTT,CATSREGATKGNEKLFF
TRBV30,NA,TRBJ1-3,NA,TGTGCCTGGGGCCGGGGTGCTGGAAACACCATATATTTT,CAWGRGAGNTIYF
TRBV7-2,NA,TRBJ1-1,NA,TGTGCCAGCAGCTCCCCGACCCTGATGAACACTGAAGCTTTCTTT,CASSSPTLMNTEAFF
TRBV7-2,TRBD2,TRBJ2-5,NA,TGTGCCAGCAGCTTAGGACTAGCGGGATTTGAGACCCAGTACTTC,CASSLGLAGFETQYF
TRBV29-1,TRBD1,TRBJ1-1,once,TGCAGCGTTGATGACAGGGGAACTGAAGCTTTCTTT,CSVDDRGTEAFF
TRBV2,TRBD1,TRBJ1-2,NA,TGTGCCAGCAGCGGCTGGACAGGAGAAAACTATGGCTACACCTTC,CASSGWTGENYGYTF
TRBV19,TRBD1,TRBJ1-1,NA,TGTGCCAGTAGTATAAAGGGGACAGGGAGCACTGAAGCTTTCTTT,CASSIKGTGSTEAFF
TRBV29-1,NA,TRBJ2-2,once,TGCAGCGTCGACAGCGCGAACACCGGGGAGCTGTTTTTT,CSVDSANTGELFF
TRBV5-1,TRBD2,TRBJ2-2,NA,TGCGCCAGCCTTTTGACTAGCGGCACCGGGGAGCTGTTTTTT,CASLLTSGTGELFF
TRBV2,NA,TRBJ2-7,NA,TGTGCCAGCAGGTTGACTGGAGAGCAGTACTTC,CASRLTGEQYF
TRBV6-5,TRBD1,TRBJ1-1,NA,TGTGCCAGCAGGGACAGGGGTTACACTGAAGCTTTCTTT,CASRDRGYTEAFF
TRBV28,NA,TRBJ2-5,NA,TGTGCCAGCACCCAACGGGGGCCCGGGGAGACCCAGTACTTC,CASTQRGPGETQYF
TRBV10-3,NA,TRBJ1-3,NA,TGTGCCATCAGTGATCCCAGGGGATCTGGAAACACCATATATTTT,CAISDPRGSGNTIYF
TRBV10-3,NA,TRBJ1-5,NA,TGTGCCATCAGTGAGTCCCCAGGCGATAGCAATCAGCCCCAGCATTTT,CAISESPGDSNQPQHF
TRBV27,NA,TRBJ2-7,NA,TGTGCCAGCAGTTTAATGGGCAGGGGAGACGAGCAGTACTTC,CASSLMGRGDEQYF
TRBV9,NA,TRBJ2-5,NA,TGTGCCAGCAGCCTCCTGCCCCAGGGGGGGGAGACCCAGTACTTC,CASSLLPQGGETQYF
TRBV7-9,TRBD1,TRBJ2-7,NA,TGTGCCAGCAGCTGGGACAGAAGTTCCTACGAGCAGTACTTC,CASSWDRSSYEQYF
TRBV6-5,TRBD1,TRBJ2-7,NA,TGTGCCAGCAGTAACCTGGACAGGGGGCGAAACGAGCAGTACTTC,CASSNLDRGRNEQYF
TRBV19,NA,TRBJ2-3,NA,TGTGCCAGTAGTATAGGGGGCTTCACAGATACGCAGTATTTT,CASSIGGFTDTQYF
TRBV10-3,NA,TRBJ1-2,NA,TGTGCCATCAGTGAGTCGTGGGCAACCAATAACTATGGCTACACCTTC,CAISESWATNNYGYTF
TRBV5-4,NA,TRBJ2-7,NA,TGTGCCAGCAGCTGGGAACAGGGCTACGAGCAGTACTTC,CASSWEQGYEQYF